Each of the 27 T cell receptor beta chains below was sequenced from the same sample in a study of early T cells in non-severe SARS-CoV-2 infection. TCRdb re-called the 5' RACE reads with MiXCR, one entry per CDR3 protein. Of under 45,000 distinct CDR3 sequences detected, roughly 8% appear once; the ten largest clones hold roughly 12%. Sequenced material: whole blood, taken at baseline. The receptors shown here come from an adult who was a healthcare worker with PCR-confirmed SARS-CoV-2 infection or an uninfected control (not recorded which).

This clonotype was seen at least ten times. The chain couples TRBV6-5 to TRBJ2-1, with 9 bases aligning to TRBD2. This CDR3 is 16 amino acids long. In germline, CDR1 is MNHEY, CDR2 SVGAGI. Trimming removed 3 bases from V and 5 bases from J; junction bases left unmatched: 8. In DNA form, the CDR3 reads TGTGCCAGCAGTTATAGGTCGGCGGGGGGGAACAATGAGCAGTTCTTC. It yields the protein CASSYRSAGGNNEQFF.

This clonotype showed up just a few times. The chain combines TRBV3-1 with TRBJ1-1; weak D call: TRBD1 (5 bases). This CDR3 has 13 residues. V lost 0 bases and J lost 10, with 12 bases in between. CDR1 and CDR2 (germline): LGHDT, YNNKEL (reference sequence). The CDR3 DNA follows: TGTGCCAGCAGCCAAGAAGCAGGTGGGGCAGCTTTCTTT. Its translation: CASSQEAGGAAFF.

There are a few counts of this clonotype. V usage is TRBV29-1 and J usage is TRBJ2-5; the D gene is possibly TRBD1 (6 bases). The CDR3 runs to 11 residues. Germline V lookup: CDR1 SQVTM, CDR2 ANQGSEA. V shed 7 bases and J shed 5 bases, with 11 bases lying between them. CDR3 in DNA: TGCAGCGCCAGGGACACCGAGACCCAGTACTTC. Translated: CSARDTETQYF.

This clonotype was picked up many times. The chain employs TRBV6-5 and TRBJ1-4; TRBD1 matches 7 bases. CDR3 length: 14 residues. The germline V gene encodes CDR1 MNHEY and CDR2 SVGAGI. The trim removed 8 bases at V and 4 bases at J, leaving 7 bases unmatched. CDR3 coding DNA: TGTGCCAGCGCCCAGACAGGGATTAATGAAAAACTGTTTTTT. It yields the protein CASAQTGINEKLFF.

This clonotype was observed a handful of times. The rearrangement uses TRBV10-3 and TRBJ2-3, with a weak D call TRBD1 (5 bases). The CDR3 contains 14 residues. The germline V and J ends were trimmed by 3 bases and 2 bases, with 9 bases remaining between them. The germline V gene has CDR1 ENHRY and CDR2 SYGVKD. The CDR3 coding sequence is TGTGCCATCAGTGAAGGGGCCCCCACAGATACGCAGTATTTT. Translating it yields CAISEGAPTDTQYF.

This clonotype was counted between two and nine times. This sequence joins TRBV20-1 and TRBJ1-5; D might be TRBD1 (5 bases). Germline CDR1 and CDR2: DFQATT and SNEGSKA (reference sequence). V was trimmed by 5 bases and J by 1 base, leaving 6 bases between them. This CDR3 region has 12 residues. Here the CDR3 reads CSAGDSNQPQHF. The CDR3 region has the DNA TGCAGTGCTGGGGACAGCAATCAGCCCCAGCATTTT.

This clonotype is labeled medium-sized. This chain links TRBV11-2 with TRBJ2-7; either TRBD1 or TRBD2 may supply D (6 bases each). Trimming took off 0 bases at V and 2 bases at J, with 11 bases between the two ends. CDR3 length: 15 amino acids. Germline V lookup: CDR1 SGHAT, CDR2 FQNNGV. In DNA form, the CDR3 reads TGTGCCAGCAGCTTAGAGGTCGGGGGCGCCTACGAGCAGTACTTC. This codes for CASSLEVGGAYEQYF.

This clonotype showed up just a few times. The chain employs TRBV2 and TRBJ2-7, with D perhaps TRBD1 or TRBD2 (5 bases each). The CDR3 sequence is 13 residues long. Trimming removed 3 bases at V and 6 bases at J, with 12 bases between. From germline, CDR1 is SNHLY and CDR2 FYNNEI. CDR3 residues: CASSEAGTGEQYF. The CDR3 nucleotides read TGTGCCAGCAGTGAGGCAGGGACGGGCGAGCAGTACTTC.

This sequence joins TRBV12-3 or TRBV12-4 and TRBJ2-7; 11 nucleotides line up with TRBD1. CDR3 length equals 16 residues. Unmatched junction bases numbered 8, after V lost 5 bases and J lost 2 bases. DNA for the CDR3: TGTGCCAGCAGTCGGTTTCCGGGACAGGGGGCCTACGAGCAGTACTTC. Its protein product is CASSRFPGQGAYEQYF.

This clonotype was seen ten or more times. This chain uses TRBV6-5 with TRBJ1-6, with 9 bases matching TRBD1. This CDR3 is built from 14 residues. Germline CDR1 is MNHEY and CDR2 is SVGAGI. After removal of 5 bases from V and 9 bases from J, the junction contained 5 bases not matched to a gene. The CDR3 DNA sequence: TGTGCCAGCAGTCGGACAGGGGACGTTTCACCCCTCCACTTT. This encodes CASSRTGDVSPLHF.

The table lists this clonotype with a few counts. The chain combines TRBV20-1 with TRBJ2-7; TRBD1 agrees at 9 bases. The V gene end was trimmed by 2 bases and the J gene end by 5 bases; junction bases not matched to a gene: 10. Germline values: CDR1 DFQATT, CDR2 SNEGSKA (reference sequence). This CDR3 has 15 amino acids. The CDR3 sequence: CSARTSGQGGDEQYF. Written as DNA, the CDR3 is TGCAGTGCTAGAACCTCGGGACAGGGTGGCGACGAGCAGTACTTC.

The DNA for the CDR3 is TGTGCCAGCAGTGAAGTTAAAGGCCGGGGGAACACTGAAGCTTTCTTT. It codes for CASSEVKGRGNTEAFF. The V and J genes are TRBV6-1 and TRBJ1-1; the D is unclear. V dropped 1 base and J dropped 1 base, with 13 bases sitting between them. Looked up from germline, CDR1 is MNHNS and CDR2 is SASEGT. CDR3 length equals 16 residues.

The rearrangement joins TRBV27 to TRBJ2-1; TRBD2 aligns across 12 bases. Looked up from germline, CDR1 is MNHEY and CDR2 is SMNVEV (reference sequence). The CDR3 covers 16 residues. The ends lost 1 base at V and 4 bases at J; junction bases unmatched: 2. The CDR3 loop reads CASSLLLAGGYNEQFF. As DNA, the CDR3 is TGTGCCAGCAGTTTATTGCTAGCGGGGGGGTACAATGAGCAGTTCTTC.

Ten or more counts support this clonotype. The chain couples TRBV7-2 to TRBJ1-2; 7 nucleotides align to TRBD1. With 5 bases clipped from V and 3 bases from J, the junction kept 3 bases outside the gene matches. CDR1 and CDR2 from the germline V gene are SGHTA and FQGNSA. The CDR3 has 13 residues. The CDR3 bases are TGTGCCAGCAGCCGCGACAGGGACTATGGCTACACCTTC. It is translated as CASSRDRDYGYTF.

The chain joins TRBV6-2 or TRBV6-3 to TRBJ2-7, with TRBD1 matching over 9 bases. The CDR3 is 15 residues long. J gave up 0 bases and V 5 bases, and 5 bases lay outside the gene matches. The germline CDR1 and CDR2 sequences are MNHEY and SVGEGT. The CDR3 coding sequence is TGTGCCAGCAGTCCAGGGACAGGGCACTCCTACGAGCAGTACTTC. This translates into CASSPGTGHSYEQYF.

The chain combines TRBV7-2 with TRBJ2-2, with 9 bases that match TRBD1. V was pared by 5 bases and J by 4 bases, with 11 bases of the junction left unmatched. The CDR3 consists of 17 residues. Germline CDR1 SGHTA, CDR2 FQGNSA. The CDR3 DNA reads as TGTGCCAGCAGCACGGACCGGGACAGGGTTGGCACCGGGGAGCTGTTTTTT. This codes for CASSTDRDRVGTGELFF.

This clonotype was seen more than once but under ten times. This chain joins TRBV5-1 and TRBJ2-3; TRBD1 aligns across 11 bases. Trimming took 4 bases from V and 4 from J; bases not matched to a gene: 8. The V gene's germline CDR1 is SGHRS and CDR2 YFSETQ. The CDR3 contains 16 residues. The CDR3 region has the DNA TGCGCCAGCAGCCCCGGTGGACAGGGGGCGTCAGATACGCAGTATTTT. Its translation: CASSPGGQGASDTQYF.

This clonotype has a handful of counts. This chain connects TRBV6-1 to TRBJ1-1, with 8 bases matching TRBD1. The germline gives CDR1 MNHNS, CDR2 SASEGT. The CDR3 consists of 15 residues. With 6 bases clipped from V and 3 bases from J, the junction kept 9 bases outside the gene matches. DNA for the CDR3: TGTGCCAGCAGCGGACCCGACAGGGGTGACACTGAAGCTTTCTTT. Encoded protein: CASSGPDRGDTEAFF.

This clonotype was picked up many times. The rearrangement joins TRBV5-1 to TRBJ1-4; a possible D gene is TRBD1 (6 bases). Trimming left V 1 base short and J 0 bases short, with 10 bases between. The CDR3 contains 16 residues. Germline-derived CDR1 and CDR2 are SGHRS and YFSETQ. The CDR3 here is CASSLSGTSTNEKLFF. CDR3 nucleotides: TGCGCCAGCAGCTTGAGTGGGACATCAACTAATGAAAAACTGTTTTTT.

This clonotype was found a few times. The V call is TRBV29-1, the J call TRBJ1-6; D is perhaps TRBD1 (5 bases). The CDR3 loop spans 13 amino acids. Germline V gene lookup returns CDR1 SQVTM and CDR2 ANQGSEA. V gave up 6 bases and J gave up 10 bases, with 16 bases separating them. In DNA, the CDR3 is TGCAGCGTCCGCGTCAGGGAAGACTCACCCCTCCACTTT. This translates into CSVRVREDSPLHF.

The chain joins TRBV29-1 to TRBJ2-2; 9 bases line up with TRBD2. Trimming removed 7 bases from V and 0 bases from J; junction bases left unmatched: 0. Germline CDR1 and CDR2: SQVTM and ANQGSEA. This CDR3 is built from 13 residues. Written as DNA, the CDR3 is TGCAGCGGCGGGGGGGCGAACACCGGGGAGCTGTTTTTT. Amino acid sequence: CSGGGANTGELFF.

The chain combines TRBV7-9 with TRBJ2-5; D might be TRBD2 (5 bases). With 5 bases removed from V and 1 base from J, the gap between germline ends came to 11 bases. CDR1 is SEHNR and CDR2 is FQNEAQ in the germline V gene (reference sequence). The CDR3 is made up of 14 amino acids. The CDR3 coding sequence is TGTGCCAGCAGCCCCGGGAATACCCAAGAGACCCAGTACTTC. It encodes CASSPGNTQETQYF.

This clonotype was observed at least ten times. The V and J genes are TRBV5-1 and TRBJ2-2; D perhaps matches TRBD1 (6 bases). The CDR3 sequence is 16 residues long. Between the trimmed V and J ends, which lost 4 bases and 4 bases, there was a span of 17 bases. CDR1 is SGHRS and CDR2 is YFSETQ in the germline V gene. The CDR3 nucleotides are TGCGCCAGCAGCACCAGCCAGGGGTACGGCACCGGGGAGCTGTTTTTT. Protein: CASSTSQGYGTGELFF.

This clonotype was found many times. A much larger clonotype is one base distant, so this may be a read error. The rearrangement joins TRBV11-2 to TRBJ2-5; D remains ambiguous. CDR1 and CDR2 from the germline V gene are SGHAT and FQNNGV. Trimming pared 1 base from V and 4 bases from J, leaving 4 bases between. This CDR3 is 12 amino acids long. The CDR3 reads CASSLAPETQYF. CDR3 bases: TGTGCCAGCAGCTTAGCGCCAGAGACCCAGTACTTC.

At least ten counts were recorded for this clonotype. The CDR3 region is CASSLASGGQETQYF. The CDR3 DNA reads as TGTGCCAGCAGCTTAGCTAGCGGGGGGCAAGAGACCCAGTACTTC. The chain is built from TRBV7-9 and TRBJ2-5, with 10 bases lining up with TRBD2. Trimming at V came to 0 bases and at J to 2 bases, leaving 0 bases not matched to a gene. Germline V lookup: CDR1 SEHNR, CDR2 FQNEAQ (reference sequence). CDR3 size: 15 residues. Full variable domain (rest looked up from reference TRBV7-9 and TRBJ2-5): DTGVSQNPRHKITKRGQNVTFRCDPISEHNRLYWYRQTLGQGPEFLTYFQNEAQLEKSRLLSDRFSAERPKGSFSTLEIQRTEQGDSAMYLCASSLASGGQETQYFGPGTRLLVL.

Written as DNA, the CDR3 is TGTGCCAGCAGTTACACGACCATAGGTGGAGGGTACAATGAGCAGTTCTTC. Translated, it gives CASSYTTIGGGYNEQFF. The chain uses TRBV6-5 and TRBJ2-1; the D gene is possibly TRBD2 (6 bases). Deletions cut 2 bases from V and 4 bases from J, with 18 bases between. This CDR3 region has 17 residues. In germline, CDR1 is MNHEY, CDR2 SVGAGI.

The V gene is TRBV4-2, the J gene TRBJ2-5; D gene unclear. Germline V gene sequence: CDR1 LGHNA, CDR2 YNFKEQ. This CDR3 spans 15 amino acids. Trimming stripped 4 bases from V and 3 bases from J, with 15 bases between. DNA of the CDR3: TGTGCCAGCAGCCCGGGCACGGTTCCTGAAGAGACCCAGTACTTC. Amino acids: CASSPGTVPEETQYF.